This TCR beta chain was recorded in a study of identical twins. Germline V gene data show CDR1 as DFQATT and CDR2 as SNEGSKA (reference sequence). Trimming shortened V by 3 bases and J by 4 bases, and 10 bases separated the two germline ends. The CDR3 is made up of 13 amino acids. A universal primer site was created by template switching, with the cDNA bearing unique molecular identifiers. TCRdb used MiXCR to reprocess the 5' RACE reads, holding one entry per CDR3 protein. The repertoire has over 600,000 distinct CDR3 sequences, 20% to 25% of them found once; the top ten carry around 4.4%. This clonotype appeared a few times. Another study also made use of these data, one on T cells expressing NK-cell markers. That work contributes: Alpha-beta TCR T cells were the sole sorting target in several experiments, owing to an anti-gamma-delta TCR antibody.

Sequenced material: PBMCs. This sequence originates from a woman younger than 35 in good health. V and J are TRBV20-1 and TRBJ2-1; D may be TRBD2 (6 bases). The CDR3 sequence: CSASWTNYNEQFF. CDR3 bases: TGCAGTGCTAGTTGGACTAATTACAATGAGCAGTTCTTC.